This entry is about one T cell receptor beta chain. Its antigen is unknown. Per-base qualities were not stored, and no clone one base away is much larger. The CDR3 goes from the cysteine to the phenylalanine over 16 residues. Only the CDR3 DNA is retained, 48 bases long and in frame from the first base. According to the germline V gene (reference sequence), CDR1 reads DFQATT and CDR2 reads SNEGSKA. V has 3 bases trimmed and J has 7 bases trimmed; junction bases matching no gene number 15. Library preparation employed 5' RACE. Sequencing relied on an Illumina HiSeq 2500. A second about 7 to 11 cycle PCR used a sample-barcoded 5' primer and a J-beta primer mix. A template-switch 5' adaptor carrying 12 random nucleotides introduced a unique molecular identifier onto each TCR beta cDNA molecule. At least 2.5 million CDR3-containing paired-end reads were obtained from each sample. First-strand cDNA was synthesized from all RNA with the Mint cDNA synthesis kit, primed by a TRBC-specific oligonucleotide. Following uracil-DNA glycosylase treatment, all cDNA underwent a first 18-cycle PCR with the universal primers M1SS and BC2_uni_R. The paper's processing steps were these. Each sample was normalized by randomly selecting 1 million high-quality reads, each carrying a distinct molecular identifier. Instead of being binned into consensus sequences, reads with shared molecular identifiers were discarded. MiTCR, set to a Q25 quality threshold and the strictest error-elimination algorithm, was used for CDR3 identification, clonotype clustering and error correction. A nonparametric unseen species model using Euler transformation provided a lower-bound estimate of total TCR beta diversity. The public reads were run again by TCRdb, first through fastp at Q25 and then through MiXCR, and only productive beta chains were kept. Each entry merges the rows of one CDR3 protein and shows their most common DNA and genes. It is TCRdb's table, rather than the study itself, that gives the V and J calls and clone size. In all, the sample holds hundreds of thousands of distinct CDR3 sequences, and around 45% of those were seen once. Approximately 19% of the sample is in the top ten clones.

Donors were 39 systemically healthy Caucasian individuals from Russia aged roughly 6 to 90 years. Approximately 9.3 milliliters of peripheral blood were collected from each donor into EDTA-treated Vacutainer tubes. Ficoll-Paque density-gradient centrifugation was used to isolate PBMCs, with at least 6 million per sample. Trizol reagent was used to extract total RNA from PBMCs, with at least 6 micrograms per sample. Naive CD45RAhigh/CD27high T cell percentages were measured by flow cytometry on a PBMC aliquot from every donor. The source of the sample is a study of blood T cells in healthy people across ages (dated by TCRdb to the mid-2010s). Background on the whole study: Template switching captured roughly one uniquely barcoded TCR beta cDNA molecule per two T cells in model experiments. To track age-related changes in TCR beta repertoire diversity, the study relied on deep sequencing normalized with unique cDNA molecular identifiers. Using the same blood draw, the study looked at two additional independent replicas of 1 million unique cDNA reads for two donors, one aged 18 to 30 and the other aged 80 or older. Donors were grouped into four age groups: young (average approximately 15 years), middle-aged (roughly 37), aged (62) and long-lived (just over 80). To avoid experimental bias, donors of different ages were spread randomly across the sequencing lanes. Here is what the overall study found, with its caveats: Bulk unsorted PBMC profiling prevented conclusive comparison of naive and antigen-experienced compartments. Total diversity estimates from one million sequenced T cells were considered lower bounds and underestimates. Donor CMV infection status was unknown, potentially confounding age-related changes in expanded clonotypes. Observed TCR beta diversity per million T cells fell roughly linearly with age, and a significant reduction was already apparent by age around 40. Compared with the aged group, more naive CD4+ T cells, fewer expanded clones and increased TCR diversity were shown by the long-lived group, suggesting age selection. There was a strong correlation between observed TCR beta diversity and the percentage of naive T cells measured by flow cytometry.

The sequence was obtained from a man between 60 and 75 years old in good health. Input material: blood. Recombination connected TRBV20-1 to TRBJ2-7, with 10 bases aligning to TRBD2. The CDR3 region: CSASGAGGPLNNEQYF. DNA sequence: TGCAGTGCTAGCGGAGCGGGGGGGCCCCTAAACAATGAGCAGTACTTC.